Each of the 17 T cell receptor beta chains below was sequenced from the same sample in a study of T cell responses to AZD1222 COVID-19 vaccine. This table comes from immunoSEQ multiplex PCR, and its TCRdb copy is limited to in-frame clones, with some not included. This repertoire shows about 160,000 clones, 88% found once; its top ten account for roughly 4%. The sequencing used peripheral blood, collected 28 days after the second AZD1222 dose. The receptors come from an adult who received the AZD1222 COVID-19 vaccine.

Here the CDR3 DNA reads TGTGCCAGCTCACCTTTGAGCGGCGTGGACACCATATATTTT. Translated: CASSPLSGVDTIYF. The chain has TRBV18 and TRBJ1-3; D ambiguous. This CDR3 is built from 14 residues. V was pared by 3 bases and J by 8 bases, with 14 bases between. Germline V gives CDR1 KGHSH, CDR2 LQKENI.

This clone was seen just once. This chain joins TRBV5-1 and TRBJ2-6, with TRBD1 matching 9 bases. The CDR3 is 16 amino acids. With V trimmed by 5 bases and J by 2 bases, 5 bases remained unmatched. Germline V CDR1 and CDR2: SGHRS, YFSETQ. The CDR3 DNA reads as TGCGCCAGCAGGAGGACAGGGGAACCTGGGGCCAACGTCCTGACTTTC. Translated: CASRRTGEPGANVLTF.

The chain uses TRBV2 and TRBJ1-2; D might be TRBD1 (5 bases). CDR1 SNHLY and CDR2 FYNNEI come from the germline V gene. The CDR3 contains 13 residues. The V and J ends lost 4 bases and 8 bases respectively, with 14 bases between them. Here the CDR3 DNA reads TGTGCCAGCAGTGTTGTGGCGGGGGAAGGCTACACCTTC. It specifies CASSVVAGEGYTF.

The chain uses TRBV7-2 and TRBJ1-6; possibly TRBD1 for D (5 bases). Per germline, CDR1 SGHTA and CDR2 FQGNSA. Trimming cost V 5 bases and J 7 bases, with 18 bases left between them. The CDR3 length is 16 residues. The DNA of the CDR3 is TGTGCCAGCAGCCTATCGATGACAGAATTAAATTCACCCCTCCACTTT. Its translation: CASSLSMTELNSPLHF.

This chain connects TRBV18 to TRBJ1-1, with TRBD1 matching over 7 bases. V trimming: 3 bases; J trimming: 1 base; junction bases outside the gene matches: 11. The germline CDR1 and CDR2 sequences are KGHSH and LQKENI. The CDR3 loop spans 17 amino acids. CDR3 loop: CASSPRTGDISNTEAFF. The CDR3 nucleotides are TGTGCCAGCTCACCCAGGACAGGTGACATTTCGAACACTGAAGCTTTCTTT.

This sequence joins TRBV11-2 and TRBJ2-7, with D possibly TRBD2 on 6 matching bases. Germline V gene lookup returns CDR1 SGHAT and CDR2 FQNNGV. The ends were cut back, 3 bases at V and 4 bases at J, with 22 bases in the middle. This CDR3 spans 17 amino acids. This CDR3 is CASSLRWLAEARYEQYF. CDR3 nucleotides: TGTGCCAGCAGCTTGAGGTGGTTAGCGGAGGCAAGATACGAGCAGTACTTC.

V usage is TRBV19 and J usage is TRBJ2-2, with D hard to call. Per the germline V gene, CDR1 is LNHDA and CDR2 is SQIVND (reference sequence). The V end was cut by 6 bases, the J end by 5 bases, with 16 bases between. This CDR3 comprises 15 residues. In nucleotides, the CDR3 is TGTGCCAGTAGGAACGGTTTGGTAAAAACCGGGGAGCTGTTTTTT. Its translation: CASRNGLVKTGELFF.

The J gene is TRBJ1-6, the V gene TRBV2; no definite D call. Germline CDR1 and CDR2: SNHLY and FYNNEI. V gave up 5 bases and J gave up 10 bases, with 12 bases separating them. This CDR3 comprises 13 residues. Here the CDR3 reads CASSSGSWSPLHF. In DNA form, the CDR3 reads TGTGCCAGCAGTTCGGGGTCTTGGTCACCCCTCCACTTT.

This chain uses TRBV6-6 with TRBJ2-3; D remains ambiguous. From germline, CDR1 is MNHNY and CDR2 SVGAGI (reference sequence). V was shortened by 2 bases and J by 2 bases, with 8 bases between the two germline ends. There are 14 residues in the CDR3. CDR3 region: CASSYGQPTDTQYF. CDR3 nucleotide sequence: TGTGCCAGCAGTTACGGGCAGCCCACAGATACGCAGTATTTT.

The chain carries TRBV7-8 and TRBJ2-5; 7 bases map to TRBD2. J lost 3 bases, V lost 5 bases, and 9 bases had no gene match. The germline V gene has CDR1 SGHVS and CDR2 FQNEAQ. The CDR3 is 15 amino acids. CDR3 sequence: CASSNKGAGEETQYF. The CDR3 coding sequence is TGTGCCAGCAGCAATAAAGGGGCGGGGGAAGAGACCCAGTACTTC.

J is TRBJ1-1 and V is TRBV15; D not resolved. Germline V CDR1 and CDR2: LNHNV, YYDKDF (reference sequence). The V gene lost 0 bases and the J gene lost 3 bases, with 8 bases spanning the gap. This CDR3 has 14 residues. The CDR3 sequence is CATSRDRWDTEAFF. CDR3 nucleotides: TGTGCCACCAGCAGAGATCGGTGGGACACTGAAGCTTTCTTT.

This chain connects TRBV6-5 to TRBJ1-2; D uncertain. Per germline, CDR1 MNHEY and CDR2 SVGAGI. There are 13 residues in the CDR3. With 5 bases removed from V and 6 bases from J, the gap between germline ends came to 13 bases. CDR3 DNA sequence: TGTGCCAGCAGTCTCCGGGGATTCCATGGCTACACCTTC. This codes for CASSLRGFHGYTF.

This clone showed up just a few times. The chain joins TRBV19 to TRBJ1-4, with 9 nucleotides matching TRBD1. This CDR3 is built from 15 residues. Trimming at V came to 8 bases and at J to 10 bases, leaving 14 bases not matched to a gene. Germline-derived CDR1 and CDR2 are LNHDA and SQIVND (reference sequence). CDR3 residues: CASEGQGKWLGKLFF. The CDR3 region has the DNA TGTGCCAGTGAGGGACAGGGCAAGTGGTTGGGAAAACTGTTTTTT.

The chain employs TRBV3-1 (or the pseudogene TRBV3-2) and TRBJ2-7, with D unresolved. Looked up from germline, CDR1 is LGHDT and CDR2 is YNNKEL (reference sequence). This CDR3 contains 15 residues. Trimming took off 0 bases at V and 7 bases at J, with 16 bases between the two ends. CDR3 region: CASSQDWVHLREQYF. The CDR3 nucleotides read TGTGCCAGCAGCCAAGATTGGGTACACTTGAGGGAGCAGTACTTC.

The rearrangement uses TRBV6-5 and TRBJ1-5; a possible D gene is TRBD1 (5 bases). In germline, CDR1 is MNHEY, CDR2 SVGAGI. The CDR3 length is 13 residues. V was clipped by 2 bases and J by 7 bases, with 9 bases between them. CDR3: CASSYTGHQPQHF. The CDR3 DNA reads TGTGCCAGCAGTTACACAGGTCACCAGCCCCAGCATTTT.

The chain is built from TRBV5-4 and TRBJ1-6; D is ambiguous. Germline loops: CDR1 SGHNT, CDR2 YYREEE (reference sequence). The CDR3 covers 13 residues. Trimming left V 4 bases short and J 8 bases short, with 10 bases between. The CDR3 region has the DNA TGTGCCAGCAGCCCATTTACGGATTCACCCCTCCACTTT. Its protein is CASSPFTDSPLHF. The full variable domain, completed using reference TRBV5-4 and TRBJ1-6, is ETGVTQSPTHLIKTRGQQVTLRCSSQSGHNTVSWYQQALGQGPQFIFQYYREEENGRGNFPPRFSGLQFPNYSSELNVNALELDDSALYLCASSPFTDSPLHFGNGTRLTVT.

The chain links TRBV25-1 to TRBJ2-5; tentatively, D is TRBD2 (6 bases). The CDR3 sequence is 15 residues long. Trimming shortened V by 3 bases and J by 4 bases, and 15 bases separated the two germline ends. The germline V gene has CDR1 MGHDK and CDR2 SYGVNS. CDR3 nucleotide sequence: TGTGCCAGCAGTGAGCGGGGTTACTTGGGAGAGACCCAGTACTTC. It specifies CASSERGYLGETQYF.